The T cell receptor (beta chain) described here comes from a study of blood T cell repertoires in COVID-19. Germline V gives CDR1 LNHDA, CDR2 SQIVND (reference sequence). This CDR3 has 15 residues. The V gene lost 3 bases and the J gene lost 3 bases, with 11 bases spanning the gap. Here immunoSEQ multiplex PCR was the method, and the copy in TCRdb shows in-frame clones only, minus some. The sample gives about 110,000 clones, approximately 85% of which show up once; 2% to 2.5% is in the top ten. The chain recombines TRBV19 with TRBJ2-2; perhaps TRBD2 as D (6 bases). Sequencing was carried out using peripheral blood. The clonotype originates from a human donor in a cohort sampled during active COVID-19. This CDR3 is CASSIGGKHTGELFF. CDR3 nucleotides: TGTGCCAGTAGTATTGGGGGGAAGCACACCGGGGAGCTGTTTTTT.